This T cell receptor beta chain was found in a study of T cell responses to AZD1222 COVID-19 vaccine. Study-level information: Analysis merged second doses at about 4 or about 12 weeks.

The CDR3 covers 14 residues. The V gene lost 2 bases and the J gene lost 1 base, with 8 bases spanning the gap. Germline CDR1 and CDR2: KGHSH and LQKENI. A note on this clone: Its antigen is undetermined.

Clones were sequenced by immunoSEQ multiplex PCR, and TCRdb holds only the in-frame ones, with some missing. Here the sample spans approximately 73,000 clones, around four fifths being singletons. Study-wide results and caveats: Sampling that yielded the repertoires occurred only after the peak T cell response. Spike-specific TCR breadth and depth were elevated following two AZD1222 doses.

The chain couples TRBV18 to TRBJ1-1; D perhaps matches TRBD1 (5 bases). The source is an adult in good health. The specimen was peripheral blood, collected on day 0 of AZD1222 vaccination. The CDR3 spells CASSPGRGNTEAFF. In DNA form, the CDR3 reads TGTGCCAGCTCACCAGGAAGGGGGAACACTGAAGCTTTCTTT. The whole variable domain, filled in from reference TRBV18 and TRBJ1-1, reads NAGVMQNPRHLVRRRGQEARLRCSPMKGHSHVYWYRQLPEEGLKFMVYLQKENIIDESGMPKERFSAEFPKEGPSILRIQQVVRGDSAAYFCASSPGRGNTEAFFGQGTRLTVV.